Presented here are 28 T cell receptor beta chains from one specimen sequenced in a study of type 1 regulatory T cells. TCRdb re-derived calls from the reads in MiXCR, one entry per CDR3 protein. Of fewer than 75,000 distinct CDR3 sequences in the sample, approximately 50% were seen once. These receptors' antigens are unknown. Sequencing was carried out using cultured non-Tr1 T cells, either the whole culture or a sorted T cell fraction (not recorded which). These receptors all come from a human donor in good health.

This sequence joins TRBV12-3 or TRBV12-4 and TRBJ2-7, with D possibly matching TRBD1 (6 bases). V dropped 3 bases and J dropped 5 bases, with 11 bases sitting between them. This CDR3 has 13 residues. The CDR3 loop reads CASSFGTSHEQYF. CDR3 nucleotide sequence: TGTGCCAGCAGTTTTGGGACATCCCACGAGCAGTACTTC.

This clonotype was picked up one time. V and J are TRBV20-1 and TRBJ2-7; 11 bases match TRBD1. The CDR3 contains 14 residues. V was pared by 6 bases and J by 0 bases, with 4 bases of the junction left unmatched. Germline CDR1 is DFQATT and CDR2 is SNEGSKA (reference sequence). CDR3: CSATGQGASYEQYF. The CDR3 DNA reads as TGCAGTGCAACCGGACAGGGGGCCTCCTACGAGCAGTACTTC.

This clonotype has only a few counts. The V gene is TRBV25-1, the J gene TRBJ1-2, with 12 bases lining up with TRBD1. Germline assignment: CDR1 MGHDK and CDR2 SYGVNS. The CDR3 has 14 amino acids. The V segment lost 8 bases and the J segment 2 bases; nucleotides outside the gene matches: 3. Here the CDR3 DNA reads TGTGCCAGCTCCGGGACAGGGGGCAACTATGGCTACACCTTC. It encodes CASSGTGGNYGYTF.

This clonotype has more than one count but fewer than ten. The chain employs TRBV6-6 and TRBJ1-2; no definite D call. Germline assignment: CDR1 MNHNY and CDR2 SVGAGI (reference sequence). Trimming took off 4 bases at V and 1 base at J, with 10 bases between the two ends. This CDR3 has 14 amino acids. The CDR3 nucleotides read TGTGCCAGCAGTTCGCCCGCTTTTAACTATGGCTACACCTTC. Translation gives CASSSPAFNYGYTF.

V and J are TRBV2 and TRBJ2-5; no firm D call. The CDR3 is 12 residues long. Germline V gene sequence: CDR1 SNHLY, CDR2 FYNNEI. The V and J ends lost 7 bases and 9 bases respectively, with 15 bases between them. CDR3 sequence: CASKVSLWAQYF. The CDR3 DNA reads TGTGCCAGCAAAGTCTCTCTGTGGGCCCAGTACTTC.

This clonotype turned up a few times. The rearrangement uses TRBV20-1 and TRBJ1-1, with 7 bases aligning to TRBD1. Per the germline V gene, CDR1 is DFQATT and CDR2 is SNEGSKA (reference sequence). The trim removed 4 bases at V and 8 bases at J, leaving 7 bases unmatched. This CDR3 region has 12 residues. CDR3 loop: CSATLDRPEAFF. The CDR3 DNA is TGCAGTGCTACCCTGGACAGGCCCGAAGCTTTCTTT.

In this sample, this clonotype turned up a few times. The chain carries TRBV18 and TRBJ2-5, with D possibly TRBD1 on 6 matching bases. The V end lost 2 bases, the J end lost 4 bases, and 8 bases lay between the germline ends. Germline assignment: CDR1 KGHSH and CDR2 LQKENI. The CDR3 is 13 residues long. The CDR3 bases are TGTGCCAGCTCACCAACAGGGCCAGAGACCCAGTACTTC. Protein product: CASSPTGPETQYF.

At least ten counts were recorded for this clonotype. The chain has TRBV12-3 or TRBV12-4 and TRBJ2-5, with D maybe TRBD2 (7 bases). This CDR3 is built from 16 residues. Trimming stripped 6 bases from V and 2 bases from J, with 19 bases between. The CDR3 sequence is CASSLPRGRGQETQYF. The DNA of the CDR3 is TGTGCCAGCAGCCTCCCGCGGGGGCGGGGTCAAGAGACCCAGTACTTC.

This rearrangement joins TRBV12-3 or TRBV12-4 to TRBJ2-4; the match to TRBD1 covers 10 bases. V was pared by 6 bases and J by 2 bases, with 7 bases of the junction left unmatched. The CDR3 loop spans 16 amino acids. The CDR3 reads CASRPGQGGSKNIQYF. Written as DNA, the CDR3 is TGTGCCAGCAGACCCGGACAGGGGGGTTCCAAAAACATTCAGTACTTC.

V is TRBV12-3 or TRBV12-4 and J is TRBJ1-2; 9 bases agree with TRBD1. The CDR3 covers 17 residues. The V gene end was trimmed by 6 bases and the J gene end by 4 bases; junction bases not matched to a gene: 15. For the CDR3, the DNA is TGTGCCAGCAGCCCGGGGACAGGGTCGGACCGGGGCTATGGCTACACCTTC. It translates to CASSPGTGSDRGYGYTF.

The chain carries TRBV5-1 and TRBJ2-7, with TRBD1 matching over 10 bases. The germline CDR1 and CDR2 sequences are SGHRS and YFSETQ. The CDR3 contains 15 residues. V gave up 0 bases and J gave up 3 bases; unmatched junction bases: 3. The CDR3 DNA is TGCGCCAGCAGCTTGGCCGGGACAGGGGACTACGAGCAGTACTTC. Residues: CASSLAGTGDYEQYF. Together with reference TRBV5-1 and TRBJ2-7, the CDR3 gives the full variable domain: KAGVTQTPRYLIKTRGQQVTLSCSPISGHRSVSWYQQTPGQGLQFLFEYFSETQRNKGNFPGRFSGRQFSNSRSEMNVSTLELGDSALYLCASSLAGTGDYEQYFGPGTRLTVT.

The chain recombines TRBV6-1 with TRBJ1-2, with TRBD1 matching 10 bases. Germline V gives CDR1 MNHNS, CDR2 SASEGT. The CDR3 spans 17 residues. V shed 0 bases and J 7 bases; nucleotides not matched to a gene: 11. DNA for the CDR3: TGTGCCAGCAGTGAAGCTAAGTCAGGGACAGGGGTTTTTGGCTACACCTTC. As protein: CASSEAKSGTGVFGYTF.

V and J are TRBV20-1 and TRBJ2-3; D is perhaps TRBD2 (5 bases). The CDR3 totals 14 residues. CDR1 DFQATT and CDR2 SNEGSKA come from the germline V gene (reference sequence). V was cut by 1 base and J by 2 bases, with 10 bases left in between. The CDR3 nucleotides are TGCAGTGCTAGAGTAGGACTGACCACAGATACGCAGTATTTT. Translation gives CSARVGLTTDTQYF.

This clonotype was recorded a few times. This chain connects TRBV3-1 to TRBJ1-4; weak D call: TRBD1 (5 bases). Germline V gene lookup returns CDR1 LGHDT and CDR2 YNNKEL (reference sequence). The CDR3 length is 15 residues. Trimming took 6 bases from V and 5 from J, leaving 16 bases between them. For the CDR3, the DNA is TGTGCCAGCAGTGAGACGGGGACGGGGAATGAAAAACTGTTTTTT. Its protein is CASSETGTGNEKLFF.

The rearrangement links TRBV12-3 or TRBV12-4 to TRBJ2-3; D gene ambiguous. With 5 bases removed from V and 6 bases from J, the gap between germline ends came to 12 bases. There are 13 residues in the CDR3. CDR3 coding DNA: TGTGCCAGCAGTAGGGATTTGCGGGATACGCAGTATTTT. Residues: CASSRDLRDTQYF.

As for this clonotype: A much more abundant neighbour one base away suggests this may be a read error. The V and J genes are TRBV12-3 or TRBV12-4 and TRBJ2-1, with D perhaps TRBD1 (6 bases). This CDR3 is built from 15 residues. In DNA, the CDR3 is TGTGCCAGCAGTGGAACAGGGCTGCGAAACAATGAGCAGTTATTC. It specifies CASSGTGLRNNEQLF.

In its sample, this clonotype ranks as medium-sized. The rearrangement uses TRBV7-2 and TRBJ1-1; perhaps TRBD1 as D (5 bases). The length of the CDR3 is 15 residues. Trimming cost V 3 bases and J 1 base, with 12 bases left between them. The germline CDR1 and CDR2 sequences are SGHTA and FQGNSA. The chain's CDR3 is CASSFQGGKNTEAFF. In DNA form, the CDR3 reads TGTGCCAGCAGCTTCCAGGGAGGGAAGAACACTGAAGCTTTCTTT.

The chain couples TRBV6-5 to TRBJ2-4; 9 positions match TRBD1. J lost 4 bases, V lost 0 bases, and 7 bases had no gene match. Germline V gene sequence: CDR1 MNHEY, CDR2 SVGAGI. The length of the CDR3 is 17 residues. CDR3 sequence (DNA): TGTGCCAGCAGTTACTCGAGGGGGACAGGGAGAAAAAACATTCAGTACTTC. It encodes CASSYSRGTGRKNIQYF.

V is TRBV7-2 and J is TRBJ2-7; no firm D call. Between the trimmed V and J ends, which lost 5 bases and 3 bases, there was a span of 17 bases. Germline V gene lookup returns CDR1 SGHTA and CDR2 FQGNSA. This CDR3 spans 15 amino acids. The CDR3 coding sequence is TGTGCCAGCAGCATTTCGGACGGTCCCGGCTACGAGCAGTACTTC. Translated: CASSISDGPGYEQYF.

This chain's CDR3 is CASSLRTGVRGYTF. CDR3 DNA sequence: TGTGCCAGCAGCTTACGGACAGGGGTGCGTGGCTACACCTTC. V usage is TRBV7-2 and J usage is TRBJ1-2; TRBD1 aligns across 9 bases. Germline values: CDR1 SGHTA, CDR2 FQGNSA. Trimming at V came to 2 bases and at J to 7 bases, leaving 5 bases not matched to a gene. This CDR3 comprises 14 residues. Full variable domain (remainder filled in from reference TRBV7-2 and TRBJ1-2): GAGVSQSPSNKVTEKGKDVELRCDPISGHTALYWYRQSLGQGLEFLIYFQGNSAPDKSGLPSDRFSAERTGGSVSTLTIQRTQQEDSAVYLCASSLRTGVRGYTFGSGTRLTVV.

The chain couples TRBV29-1 to TRBJ2-7; 7 bases fit TRBD1. J was trimmed by 1 base and V by 4 bases; bases with no gene match: 7. This CDR3 region has 14 residues. The germline V gene has CDR1 SQVTM and CDR2 ANQGSEA. Written as DNA, the CDR3 is TGCAGCGTTGGGGTGACAGGGACATCCTACGAGCAGTACTTC. As protein: CSVGVTGTSYEQYF.

This clonotype was counted between two and nine times. V and J are TRBV7-9 and TRBJ1-5; D remains ambiguous. CDR1 SEHNR and CDR2 FQNEAQ come from the germline V gene (reference sequence). The CDR3 contains 15 residues. Trimming shortened V by 1 base and J by 1 base, and 8 bases separated the two germline ends. CDR3 loop: CASSLGGGSNQPQHF. CDR3 nucleotide sequence: TGTGCCAGCAGCTTAGGCGGCGGGAGCAATCAGCCCCAGCATTTT.

This clonotype was detected a few times. The CDR3 DNA sequence: TGTGCCAGCAGGGCACCGGGACTAGCGGGTCCAGAGACCCAGTACTTC. It codes for CASRAPGLAGPETQYF. The J gene is TRBJ2-5, the V gene TRBV7-2; 12 bases agree with TRBD2. This CDR3 has 16 amino acids. Germline CDR1 reads SGHTA; CDR2 reads FQGNSA. V lost 6 bases and J lost 4; bases outside the gene matches: 9.

V and J are TRBV2 and TRBJ2-1, with 8 bases aligning to TRBD2. Germline V gene sequence: CDR1 SNHLY, CDR2 FYNNEI. The CDR3 is 17 residues long. J was trimmed by 0 bases and V by 1 base; bases with no gene match: 5. CDR3 amino acids: CASSEVSGGSSYNEQFF. The DNA for the CDR3 is TGTGCCAGCAGTGAAGTGAGCGGGGGTAGCTCCTACAATGAGCAGTTCTTC.

The chain carries TRBV6-1 and TRBJ1-2, with D maybe TRBD1 (5 bases). The CDR3 extends over 15 amino acids. With 1 base removed from V and 3 bases from J, the gap between germline ends came to 12 bases. The germline CDR1 and CDR2 sequences are MNHNS and SASEGT. In nucleotides, the CDR3 is TGTGCCAGCAGTGAAGGTCCAGGGCCCTACTATGGCTACACCTTC. This translates into CASSEGPGPYYGYTF.

The sample holds a few counts of this clonotype. The chain couples TRBV18 to TRBJ2-3; D ambiguous. This CDR3 has 15 amino acids. V lost 0 bases and J lost 3, with 10 bases in between. Germline values: CDR1 KGHSH, CDR2 LQKENI. The CDR3 DNA follows: TGTGCCAGCTCACCACCGACACCGAGGACAGATACGCAGTATTTT. This encodes CASSPPTPRTDTQYF. The complete variable domain, with remaining parts taken from reference TRBV18 and TRBJ2-3, reads NAGVMQNPRHLVRRRGQEARLRCSPMKGHSHVYWYRQLPEEGLKFMVYLQKENIIDESGMPKERFSAEFPKEGPSILRIQQVVRGDSAAYFCASSPPTPRTDTQYFGPGTRLTVL.

The sample holds a few counts of this clonotype. The genes are TRBV20-1 and TRBJ1-4, with D unclear. There are 13 residues in the CDR3. The ends were cut back, 4 bases at V and 8 bases at J, with 14 bases in the middle. The germline V gene encodes CDR1 DFQATT and CDR2 SNEGSKA (reference sequence). Here the CDR3 reads CSAIGSKGEKLFF. For the CDR3, the DNA is TGCAGTGCTATCGGATCTAAAGGGGAAAAACTGTTTTTT.

The chain recombines TRBV20-1 with TRBJ1-1, with TRBD1 matching over 7 bases. Trimming at V came to 3 bases and at J to 4 bases, leaving 8 bases not matched to a gene. The CDR3 is made up of 14 amino acids. The germline V gene has CDR1 DFQATT and CDR2 SNEGSKA (reference sequence). CDR3 nucleotide sequence: TGCAGTGCTAGCCTACAGGGGACGAGCACTGAAGCTTTCTTT. This gives the protein CSASLQGTSTEAFF.